This TCR beta chain was captured by sequencing in a study of CD8 T cells in Susac syndrome (dated by TCRdb to the late 2010s). Regarding the complete study: Whether CD8+ T cell activation and differentiation in Susac syndrome was antigen driven was tested using repertoire sequencing. The full study reports these points: The TCR sequencing and HLA analysis was acknowledged to have included a relatively small number of individuals.

CDR1 KGHSH and CDR2 LQKENI are derived from the germline V gene. V is clipped by 5 bases and J by 5 bases, and the sequence between their germline boundaries is 10 bases long. Inclusive of the bounding cysteine and phenylalanine, the CDR3 is 13 residues long. The CDR3 DNA has 39 bases and is translated from base 1. RNA was extracted with the RNeasy kit and roughly 0.45 to 1 ug was reverse transcribed using random hexamers. The immunoSEQ multiplex PCR assay, which covers 54 Vbeta and 13 Jbeta segments, was used to amplify TCR beta CDR3 regions. To correct PCR amplification bias, a synthetic template baseline was used for both primer optimization and computational correction. The original methods were these. Reads were assigned to V, D and J genes according to IMGT and analyzed in immunoSEQ Analyzer, with only productive sequences retained. Clonality was computed as one minus Shannon entropy normalized by log2 of the number of productive unique sequences. For each patient and control, public and private clones were evaluated among the 100 most prevalent clones. Clones were defined as Susac-specific if absent from the healthy and MS cohorts, from 900 to 1,200 published viral clones and from other ImmuneACCESS disease sequences. The public reads were reanalyzed by TCRdb: fastp trimming at Q25, MiXCR alignment, in-frame beta chains only. Each entry is one CDR3 protein sequence, shown with its most common DNA and genes. The V and J calls and clone size come from TCRdb's table, not from the authors' own analysis. The sample has around 180,000 distinct CDR3 sequences on record, approximately 94% of them singletons. The top ten clones comprise approximately 0.09% of the sample.

High-throughput TCR beta sequencing profiled peripheral blood CD8+ and CD4+ T cells from healthy donors, Susac syndrome patients and multiple sclerosis patients. Treatment-naive patients with stable or active relapsing-remitting disease fulfilling revised McDonald criteria were used as multiple sclerosis controls. Bulk CD8+ and CD4+ T cells were purified by magnetic negative isolation, while CD8+ TEMRA cells were enriched using FACS. Blood was collected in EDTA tubes and processed within 24 hours, with PBMCs isolated through density gradient centrifugation. PBMCs intended for TCR sequencing were cryopreserved in liquid nitrogen and thawed later in a water bath at 37 degrees C. A purity of at least 90% was achieved for sorted or isolated CD4+, CD8+ and CD8+ TEMRA cells. With regard to this clonotype: There is no known antigen for this receptor. Base qualities are missing; no much larger clone stands one base away.

This TCR was sampled from a human donor with multiple sclerosis. The sequence is built from TRBV18 and TRBJ1-5; the D gene identity is not certain. The source material was CD4+ T cells from PBMCs. The CDR3 here reads CASSSLRDQPQHF. The nucleotide sequence reads TGTGCCAGCTCAAGCTTGCGAGATCAGCCCCAGCATTTT.